Each of the 24 T cell receptor beta chains below was sequenced from the same sample in a study of a mutant IDH1 vaccine in newly diagnosed glioma. Sequencing was performed with immunoSEQ multiplex PCR; in TCRdb, only in-frame clones are kept and a portion is missing. The repertoire includes about 32,000 clones, roughly four fifths of them detected once, and roughly a fifth sits in the top ten. Time point reported: baseline, week 1 (first vaccination visit). Documented treatment: pre-vaccination baseline after standard-of-care therapy. Here the sequenced sample was PBMCs, taken from a glioma patient treated with radiotherapy, temozolomide or both. The receptor set was obtained from a man aged 25-40 years with glioma.

This chain connects TRBV5-6 to TRBJ2-1; 11 nucleotides agree with TRBD2. With V trimmed by 4 bases and J by 7 bases, 7 bases remained unmatched. The germline V gene has CDR1 SGHDT and CDR2 YYEEEE. This CDR3 region has 15 residues. CDR3 sequence reads: CASSVAGGPGNEQFF. The CDR3 nucleotides read TGTGCCAGCAGCGTAGCGGGAGGGCCGGGAAATGAGCAGTTCTTC.

The V gene is TRBV4-1, the J gene TRBJ2-1, with 16 positions matching TRBD2. Germline-derived CDR1 and CDR2 are MGHRA and YSYEKL. The CDR3 extends over 15 amino acids. The junction had 2 bases not matched to a gene; V was cut back by 2 bases and J by 10 bases. In DNA, the CDR3 is TGCGCCAGCAGCCAAAAGGGACTAGCGGGAGGGGAGCAGTTCTTC. The encoded protein is CASSQKGLAGGEQFF.

The chain couples TRBV30 to TRBJ2-7; D is undetermined. The CDR3 loop spans 12 amino acids. V lost 0 bases and J 3 bases, leaving 6 bases between the germline ends. Looked up from germline, CDR1 is GTSNPN and CDR2 is SVGIG (reference sequence). The CDR3 DNA reads TGTGCCTGGAGTGTACTGGGCTACGAGCAGTACTTC. Translated: CAWSVLGYEQYF.

This chain connects TRBV5-4 to TRBJ1-2; 7 bases fit TRBD1. J was trimmed by 4 bases and V by 4 bases; bases with no gene match: 4. CDR3 length: 13 amino acids. Germline V gene data show CDR1 as SGHNT and CDR2 as YYREEE (reference sequence). DNA for the CDR3: TGTGCCAGCAGCCCCGGGACAGCCTATGGCTACACCTTC. This gives the protein CASSPGTAYGYTF. Together with reference TRBV5-4 and TRBJ1-2, the CDR3 gives the full variable domain: ETGVTQSPTHLIKTRGQQVTLRCSSQSGHNTVSWYQQALGQGPQFIFQYYREEENGRGNFPPRFSGLQFPNYSSELNVNALELDDSALYLCASSPGTAYGYTFGSGTRLTVV.

V is TRBV7-9 and J is TRBJ1-1; the match to TRBD1 covers 10 bases. CDR3 length: 15 amino acids. The germline V gene encodes CDR1 SEHNR and CDR2 FQNEAQ (reference sequence). The V and J ends lost 7 bases and 6 bases, in that order; junction bases with no gene match: 11. CDR3 amino acids: CASTPGQGSLAEAFF. CDR3 coding DNA: TGTGCCAGCACCCCGGGACAGGGGTCACTTGCTGAAGCTTTCTTT.

J is TRBJ2-7 and V is TRBV6-1, with 7 bases aligning to TRBD1. CDR1 and CDR2 (germline): MNHNS, SASEGT. The J segment lost 6 bases and the V segment lost 2 bases, leaving 4 bases of the junction unmatched. CDR3 length equals 13 residues. CDR3 sequence reads: CASSEQGVSEQYF. CDR3 nucleotide sequence: TGTGCCAGCAGTGAACAGGGGGTTAGCGAGCAGTACTTC.

The V gene is TRBV19, the J gene TRBJ2-7; 8 bases match TRBD2. The CDR3 is 15 amino acids. V lost 6 bases to trimming and J lost 6 bases; unmatched junction nucleotides: 13. The germline gives CDR1 LNHDA, CDR2 SQIVND (reference sequence). CDR3 DNA sequence: TGTGCCAGTAGAACTACTGCTGCGGGGGGAGGCGAGCAGTACTTC. It encodes CASRTTAAGGGEQYF.

The chain joins TRBV21-1 to TRBJ1-2. TRBV21-1 is described as a pseudogene. The CDR3 consists of 11 residues. CDR3 nucleotide sequence: TGTGCCAGGTGGGGGACGCCGGGCTACACCTTC. It translates to CARWGTPGYTF.

The rearrangement uses TRBV5-1 and TRBJ2-6; D not certain. V lost 4 bases and J lost 4, with 27 bases in between. Germline CDR1 SGHRS, CDR2 YFSETQ. The CDR3 extends over 20 amino acids. CDR3 nucleotides: TGCGCCAGCAGCCTCGGATCAGCCCAGATTTTAGGTTGGGGGGCCAACGTCCTGACTTTC. Amino acids: CASSLGSAQILGWGANVLTF.

The chain employs TRBV2 and TRBJ2-2, with 9 bases fitting TRBD2. The V gene end was trimmed by 8 bases and the J gene end by 6 bases; junction bases not matched to a gene: 10. The germline gives CDR1 SNHLY, CDR2 FYNNEI. The length of the CDR3 is 15 residues. The CDR3 region is CASCEREELAGELFF. CDR3 sequence (DNA): TGTGCCAGCTGCGAGCGGGAGGAACTCGCCGGGGAGCTGTTTTTT.

J is TRBJ2-6 and V is TRBV30; perhaps TRBD1 as D (5 bases). The CDR3 has 16 amino acids. Trimming removed 0 bases from V and 4 bases from J, with 13 bases in between. Germline V gene data show CDR1 as GTSNPN and CDR2 as SVGIG (reference sequence). In DNA form, the CDR3 reads TGTGCCTGGAGTGTACGTGGGGCAGGAGGGGCCAACGTCCTGACTTTC. Translated, it gives CAWSVRGAGGANVLTF.

The chain's CDR3 is CASSYGGSEPQHF. The CDR3 DNA sequence: TGTGCCAGCAGTTACGGGGGTTCGGAGCCCCAGCATTTT. V is TRBV6-5 and J is TRBJ1-5, with a possible D match to TRBD1 (5 bases). Deletions cut 2 bases from V and 8 bases from J, with 10 bases between. Germline-derived CDR1 and CDR2 are MNHEY and SVGAGI. This CDR3 comprises 13 residues.

The V gene is TRBV7-9, the J gene TRBJ2-2; TRBD2 aligns across 7 bases. CDR1 and CDR2 from the germline V gene are SEHNR and FQNEAQ (reference sequence). V was pared by 6 bases and J by 1 base, with 8 bases of the junction left unmatched. This CDR3 has 16 amino acids. CDR3 in amino acids: CASSSQAGRNTGELFF. CDR3 nucleotides: TGTGCCAGCAGTTCCCAAGCGGGAAGGAACACCGGGGAGCTGTTTTTT.

This clone was counted between two and nine times. The chain employs TRBV27 and TRBJ2-7, with 7 bases fitting TRBD1. Per the germline V gene, CDR1 is MNHEY and CDR2 is SMNVEV (reference sequence). CDR3 length: 16 amino acids. V lost 5 bases and J lost 1; bases outside the gene matches: 11. CDR3 region: CASSPLNPGQSYEQYF. The CDR3, as DNA: TGTGCCAGCAGTCCGCTAAACCCGGGACAGTCCTACGAGCAGTACTTC.

This clone was detected a few times. The chain couples TRBV27 to TRBJ2-1, with 8 bases aligning to TRBD2. CDR3 length equals 13 residues. The trim removed 8 bases at V and 10 bases at J, leaving 10 bases unmatched. The germline gives CDR1 MNHEY, CDR2 SMNVEV (reference sequence). The CDR3 spells CASRGTSGLEQFF. The CDR3 DNA is TGTGCCAGCCGAGGGACTAGTGGCTTGGAGCAGTTCTTC.

CDR3 sequence: CASSIQGSDTQYF. CDR3 DNA sequence: TGTGCCAGCAGCATACAGGGGTCAGATACGCAGTATTTT. This chain uses TRBV27 with TRBJ2-3; TRBD1 matches 7 bases. Germline V CDR1 and CDR2: MNHEY, SMNVEV (reference sequence). The CDR3 is 13 amino acids. Germline trimming cut 6 bases from V and 4 bases from J; bases unmatched to any gene: 4.

The chain links TRBV6-5 to TRBJ2-5; possible D gene TRBD1, 5 bases. Between the trimmed V and J ends, which lost 2 bases and 2 bases, there was a span of 9 bases. The length of the CDR3 is 14 residues. Germline values: CDR1 MNHEY, CDR2 SVGAGI. The CDR3 sequence: CASSYLGQQETQYF. In DNA, the CDR3 is TGTGCCAGCAGTTACCTTGGACAACAAGAGACCCAGTACTTC.

This rearrangement joins TRBV30 to TRBJ1-5; D perhaps matches TRBD1 (6 bases). The CDR3 covers 15 residues. Germline values: CDR1 GTSNPN, CDR2 SVGIG (reference sequence). V gave up 2 bases and J gave up 2 bases, with 13 bases separating them. CDR3 in amino acids: CAWSPGGGGNQPQHF. The CDR3 DNA reads TGTGCCTGGAGTCCGGGGGGCGGGGGCAATCAGCCCCAGCATTTT. The complete variable domain, with remaining parts taken from reference TRBV30 and TRBJ1-5, reads SQTIHQWPATLVQPVGSPLSLECTVEGTSNPNLYWYRQAAGRGLQLLFYSVGIGQISSEVPQNLSASRPQDRQFILSSKKLLLSDSGFYLCAWSPGGGGNQPQHFGDGTRLSIL.

The rearrangement joins TRBV11-3 to TRBJ2-2, with D tentatively TRBD2 (5 bases). Germline CDR1 reads SGHNT; CDR2 reads YENEEA. This CDR3 region has 13 residues. Trimming left V 5 bases short and J 6 bases short, with 10 bases between. The CDR3: CASSPGGAGELFF. Here the CDR3 DNA reads TGTGCCAGCAGCCCAGGAGGCGCCGGGGAGCTGTTTTTT.

The chain has TRBV11-2 and TRBJ2-1; D gene ambiguous. The germline CDR1 and CDR2 sequences are SGHAT and FQNNGV. The CDR3 contains 11 residues. The V end was cut by 5 bases, the J end by 8 bases, with 7 bases between. The CDR3 DNA is TGTGCCAGCAGCCCATGGGATGAGCAGTTCTTC. The encoded protein is CASSPWDEQFF.

The V and J genes are TRBV10-3 and TRBJ2-7; maybe TRBD2 (7 bases). The CDR3 has 14 residues. Trimming took 6 bases from V and 5 from J, leaving 17 bases between them. The germline CDR1 and CDR2 sequences are ENHRY and SYGVKD. DNA of the CDR3: TGTGCCATCAGCGGGGATCGGGGGGACAACGAGCAGTACTTC. Protein product: CAISGDRGDNEQYF.

The V gene is TRBV10-3, the J gene TRBJ2-2; D assignment may be TRBD1 or TRBD2 (5 bases each). Germline CDR1 reads ENHRY; CDR2 reads SYGVKD. V gave up 11 bases and J gave up 2 bases, with 15 bases separating them. The CDR3 length is 14 residues. CDR3 sequence (DNA): TGTGCCTCAAACCGGGACGGTAACACCGGGGAGCTGTTTTTT. Amino acids: CASNRDGNTGELFF.

The chain joins TRBV6-5 to TRBJ1-5; possibly TRBD1 for D (6 bases). CDR3 length: 15 amino acids. Between the trimmed V and J ends, which lost 3 bases and 6 bases, there was a span of 15 bases. Germline lookup yields CDR1 MNHEY and CDR2 SVGAGI. The CDR3 DNA sequence: TGTGCCAGCAGTTATGTATCAGGGGTTGGTCAGCCCCAGCATTTT. Residues: CASSYVSGVGQPQHF.

This clone was seen a single time. This chain uses TRBV4-1 with TRBJ1-1, with D hard to call. CDR1 is MGHRA and CDR2 is YSYEKL in the germline V gene. The length of the CDR3 is 15 residues. V dropped 4 bases and J dropped 0 bases, with 12 bases sitting between them. The CDR3 DNA is TGCGCCAGCAGCCTATTGTACACGGTGAACACTGAAGCTTTCTTT. Translating gives CASSLLYTVNTEAFF.